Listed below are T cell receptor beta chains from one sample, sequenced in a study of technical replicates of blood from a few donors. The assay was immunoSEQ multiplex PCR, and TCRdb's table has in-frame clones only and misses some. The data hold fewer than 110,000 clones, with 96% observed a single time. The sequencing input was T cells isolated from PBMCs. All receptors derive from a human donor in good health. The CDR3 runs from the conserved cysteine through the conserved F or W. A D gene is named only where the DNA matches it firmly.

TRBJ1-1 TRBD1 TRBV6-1 TGTGCCAGCACCAGACAGGGGCAGAACACTGAAGCTTTCTTT CASTRQGQNTEAFF
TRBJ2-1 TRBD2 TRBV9 TGTGCCAGCAGTCCTATAGCGGGCTCCTACAATGAGCAGTTCTTC CASSPIAGSYNEQFF
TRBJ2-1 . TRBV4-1 TGCGCCAGCAGCCAAGGCGGGACAGCCTACAATGAGCAGTTCTTC CASSQGGTAYNEQFF
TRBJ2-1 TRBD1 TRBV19 TGTGCCAGTGCCTGGGGACAGGAGAAGGAGCAGTTCTTC CASAWGQEKEQFF
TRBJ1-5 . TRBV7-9 TGTGCCAGCAGCCCAACAGGGTATCAGCCCCAGCATTTT CASSPTGYQPQHF
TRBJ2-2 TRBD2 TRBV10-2 TGCGCCAGCAGTGTACTAGCGGGGGAAGCGAACACCGGGGAGCTGTTTTTT CASSVLAGEANTGELFF
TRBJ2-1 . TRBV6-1 TGTGCCAGCAGTGAAATAGCCGGTGAGCAGTTCTTC CASSEIAGEQFF
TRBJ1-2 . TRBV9 TGTGCCAGCAGCGTCGATGGAGGTTATTCTAACTATGGCTACACCTTC CASSVDGGYSNYGYTF
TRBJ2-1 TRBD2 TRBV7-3 TGTGCCAGCAGCCGATACGGGGGGTCAACCTACAATGAGCAGTTCTTC CASSRYGGSTYNEQFF
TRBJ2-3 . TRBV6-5 TGTGCCAGCAGGAGCAACAGGTATACGCAGTATTTT CASRSNRYTQYF
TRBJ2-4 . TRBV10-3 TGTGCCATCAGCTCCTCCTGGCAAAACATTCAGTACTTC CAISSSWQNIQYF
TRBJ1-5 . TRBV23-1 TGCGCAAGGAATCCGGGACTCACCCGCAATCAGCCCCAGCATTTT CARNPGLTRNQPQHF